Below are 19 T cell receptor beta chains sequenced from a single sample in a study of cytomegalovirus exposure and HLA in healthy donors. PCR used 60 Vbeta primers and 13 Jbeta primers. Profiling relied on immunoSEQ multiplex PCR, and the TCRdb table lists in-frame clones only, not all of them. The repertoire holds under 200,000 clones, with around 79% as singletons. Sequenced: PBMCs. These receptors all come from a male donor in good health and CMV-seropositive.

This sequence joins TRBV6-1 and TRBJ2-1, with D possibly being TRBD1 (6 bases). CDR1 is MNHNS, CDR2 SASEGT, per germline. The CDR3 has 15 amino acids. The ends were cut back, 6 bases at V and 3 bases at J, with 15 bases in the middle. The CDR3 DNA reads TGTGCCAGCAGAACAACCAGGGGAGTCTACAATGAGCAGTTCTTC. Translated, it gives CASRTTRGVYNEQFF.

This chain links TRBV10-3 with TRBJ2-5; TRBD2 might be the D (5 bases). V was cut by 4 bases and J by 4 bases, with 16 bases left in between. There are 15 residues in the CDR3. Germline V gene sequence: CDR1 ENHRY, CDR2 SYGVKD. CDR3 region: CAISAAGMGRETQYF. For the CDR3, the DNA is TGTGCCATCAGTGCGGCGGGCATGGGTCGAGAGACCCAGTACTTC.

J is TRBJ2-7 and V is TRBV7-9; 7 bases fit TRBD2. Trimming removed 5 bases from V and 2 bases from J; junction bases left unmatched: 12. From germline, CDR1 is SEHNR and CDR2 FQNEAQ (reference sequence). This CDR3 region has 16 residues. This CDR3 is CASSAITSERPYEQYF. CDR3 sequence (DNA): TGTGCCAGCAGCGCCATAACTAGCGAAAGACCCTACGAGCAGTACTTC.

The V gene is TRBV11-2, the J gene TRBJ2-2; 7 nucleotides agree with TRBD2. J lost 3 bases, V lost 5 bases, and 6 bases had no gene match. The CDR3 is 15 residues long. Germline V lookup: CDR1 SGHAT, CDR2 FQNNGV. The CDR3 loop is CASSLRDYDTGELFF. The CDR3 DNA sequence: TGTGCCAGCAGCCTCCGGGACTACGACACCGGGGAGCTGTTTTTT.

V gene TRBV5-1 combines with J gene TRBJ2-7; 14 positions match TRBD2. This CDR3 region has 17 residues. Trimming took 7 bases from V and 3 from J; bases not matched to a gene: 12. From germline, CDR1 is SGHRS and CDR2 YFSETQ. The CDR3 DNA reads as TGCGCCAGCGGGGGACTAGCGGGGGCCCGTTCGAACTACGAGCAGTACTTC. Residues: CASGGLAGARSNYEQYF.

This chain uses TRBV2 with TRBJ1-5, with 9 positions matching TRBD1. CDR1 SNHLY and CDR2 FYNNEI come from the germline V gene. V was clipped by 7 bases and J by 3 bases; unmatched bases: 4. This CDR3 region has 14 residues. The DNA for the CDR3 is TGTGCCAGCAATGACAGGGGGGCCAATCAGCCCCAGCATTTT. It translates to CASNDRGANQPQHF.

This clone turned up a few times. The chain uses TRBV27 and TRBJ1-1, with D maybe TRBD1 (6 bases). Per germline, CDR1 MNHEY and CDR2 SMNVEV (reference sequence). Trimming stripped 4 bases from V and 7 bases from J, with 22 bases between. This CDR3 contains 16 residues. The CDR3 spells CASSSRGSRLWDEAFF. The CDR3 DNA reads TGTGCCAGCAGTTCGAGGGGGTCCCGCCTGTGGGATGAAGCTTTCTTT.

The DNA for the CDR3 is TGTGCCAGCGAGTGGAGGGGTAGCACTGAAGCTTTCTTT. As protein: CASEWRGSTEAFF. The chain joins TRBV2 to TRBJ1-1; D is possibly TRBD1 (5 bases). CDR1 and CDR2 from the germline V gene are SNHLY and FYNNEI. The CDR3 contains 13 residues. V was clipped by 8 bases and J by 4 bases, with 14 bases between them.

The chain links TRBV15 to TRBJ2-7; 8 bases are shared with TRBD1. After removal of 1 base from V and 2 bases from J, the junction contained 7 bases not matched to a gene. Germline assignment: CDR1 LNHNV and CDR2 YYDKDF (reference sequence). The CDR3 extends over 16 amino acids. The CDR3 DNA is TGTGCCACCAGCAGAGTAAGGACAGGGATTACCTACGAGCAGTACTTC. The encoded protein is CATSRVRTGITYEQYF.

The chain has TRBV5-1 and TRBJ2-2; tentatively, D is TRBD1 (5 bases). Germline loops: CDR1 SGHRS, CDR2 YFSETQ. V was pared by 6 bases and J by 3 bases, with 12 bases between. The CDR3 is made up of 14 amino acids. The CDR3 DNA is TGCGCCAGCACCCCAAAGGGGTACACCGGGGAGCTGTTTTTT. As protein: CASTPKGYTGELFF.

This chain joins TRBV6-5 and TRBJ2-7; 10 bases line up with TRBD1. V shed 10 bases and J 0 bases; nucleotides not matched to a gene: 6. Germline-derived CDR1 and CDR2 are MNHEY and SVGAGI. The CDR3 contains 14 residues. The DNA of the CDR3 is TGTGCCACCACCCGGACAGGGGGCTCCTACGAGCAGTACTTC. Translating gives CATTRTGGSYEQYF.

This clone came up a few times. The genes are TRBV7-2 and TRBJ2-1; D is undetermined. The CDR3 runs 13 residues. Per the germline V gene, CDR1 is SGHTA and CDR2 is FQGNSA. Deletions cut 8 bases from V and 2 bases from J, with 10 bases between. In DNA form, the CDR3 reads TGTGCCAGCGGTCTCCTAGCCTACAATGAGCAGTTCTTC. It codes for CASGLLAYNEQFF.

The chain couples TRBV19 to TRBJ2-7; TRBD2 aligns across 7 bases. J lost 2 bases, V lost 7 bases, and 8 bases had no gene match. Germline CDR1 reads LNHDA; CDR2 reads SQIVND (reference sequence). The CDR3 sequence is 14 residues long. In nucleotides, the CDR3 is TGTGCCAGTACCCAGCGGGGAGATACCTACGAGCAGTACTTC. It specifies CASTQRGDTYEQYF.

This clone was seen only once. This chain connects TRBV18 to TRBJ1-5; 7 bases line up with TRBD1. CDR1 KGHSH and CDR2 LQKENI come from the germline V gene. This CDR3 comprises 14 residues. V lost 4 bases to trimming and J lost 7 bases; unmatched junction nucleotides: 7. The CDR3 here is CASSLTGKGQPQHF. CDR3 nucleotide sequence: TGTGCCAGCTCACTGACAGGGAAGGGACAGCCCCAGCATTTT. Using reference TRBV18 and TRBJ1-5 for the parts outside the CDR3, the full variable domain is NAGVMQNPRHLVRRRGQEARLRCSPMKGHSHVYWYRQLPEEGLKFMVYLQKENIIDESGMPKERFSAEFPKEGPSILRIQQVVRGDSAAYFCASSLTGKGQPQHFGDGTRLSIL.

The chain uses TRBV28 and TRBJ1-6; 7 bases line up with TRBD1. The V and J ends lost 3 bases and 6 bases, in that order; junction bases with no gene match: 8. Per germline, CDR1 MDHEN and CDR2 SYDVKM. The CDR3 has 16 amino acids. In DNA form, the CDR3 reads TGTGCCAGCAGTTTCGAGGGGGCTCTTAGTAATTCACCCCTCCACTTT. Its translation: CASSFEGALSNSPLHF.

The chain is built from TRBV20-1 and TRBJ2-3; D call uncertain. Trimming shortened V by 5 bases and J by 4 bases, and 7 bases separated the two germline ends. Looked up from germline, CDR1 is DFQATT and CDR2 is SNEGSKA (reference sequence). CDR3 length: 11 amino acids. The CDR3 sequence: CSALEPDTQYF. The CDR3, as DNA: TGCAGTGCTTTAGAGCCAGATACGCAGTATTTT.

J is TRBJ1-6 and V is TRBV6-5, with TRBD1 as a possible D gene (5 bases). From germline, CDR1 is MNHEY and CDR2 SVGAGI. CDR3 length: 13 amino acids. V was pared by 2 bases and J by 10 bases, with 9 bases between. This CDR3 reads CASSYAGWSPLHF. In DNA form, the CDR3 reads TGTGCCAGCAGTTACGCAGGGTGGTCACCCCTCCACTTT.

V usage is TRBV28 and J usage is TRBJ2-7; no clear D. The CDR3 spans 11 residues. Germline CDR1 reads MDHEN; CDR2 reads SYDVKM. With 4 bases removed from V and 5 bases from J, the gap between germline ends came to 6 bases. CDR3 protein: CASSSFHEQYF. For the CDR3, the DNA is TGTGCCAGCAGTTCTTTTCACGAGCAGTACTTC.

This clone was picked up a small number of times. The CDR3 protein is CASSLRQDNEQFF. DNA for the CDR3: TGTGCCAGCAGCTTAAGACAGGACAATGAGCAGTTCTTC. The chain links TRBV7-3 to TRBJ2-1, with a tentative D call TRBD1 (6 bases). Trimming took off 1 base at V and 5 bases at J, with 6 bases between the two ends. The CDR3 has 13 amino acids. Germline assignment: CDR1 SGHTA and CDR2 FQGTGA.